This T cell receptor (beta chain) was recorded in a study of T cells expressing NK-cell markers. Synthesis of TCR beta cDNA relied on 5'RACE template switching carrying UMIs. TCRdb re-called the 5' RACE reads; one entry per CDR3 protein, DNA not given. The sample table sets out roughly 390,000 distinct CDR3 sequences. There are 20 residues in the CDR3. The rearrangement links TRBV21-1 to TRBJ2-7; TCRdb gives TRBD2 as the D gene, but with no DNA this cannot be confirmed. TRBV21-1 is marked as a pseudogene. Sequenced sample: blood T cells: a sorted CD56 or NKG2C T cell subset, CD4+ or CD8+ T cells, or bulk PBMC T cells (not recorded which). The source of this sequence is a woman between 45 and 60 years old in good health. The CDR3 loop is CASSKTGGCYVGVELYEQYF.